The rows below give T cell receptor beta chains drawn from one sample of a study of CDR3 diversity in severe acne. One entry per CDR3 protein results from TCRdb running MiXCR on the PCR reads. The sample consists of under 100,000 distinct CDR3 sequences, 45% to 50% of them appearing once. Sequenced material: blood. These receptors were collected from a male donor in good health, serving as a control. Both conserved end residues are part of each CDR3. A D gene is named only where the DNA matches it firmly. Only part of the rows carry a size: once, few, many, or a class if the clone is expanded.

J gene: TRBJ2-1
D gene: TRBD2
clone size: .
V gene: TRBV7-9
CDR3 DNA: TGTGCCAGCAGCTGGGGCGGGGGGGCGGCCGAGCAGTTCTTC
CDR3 protein: CASSWGGGAAEQFF

J gene: TRBJ2-3
D gene: TRBD2
clone size: .
V gene: TRBV2
CDR3 DNA: TGTGCCACCGAATTCCAGGGACTAGAGACAGATACGCAGTATTTT
CDR3 protein: CATEFQGLETDTQYF

J gene: TRBJ1-3
D gene: .
clone size: .
V gene: TRBV28
CDR3 DNA: TGTGCCACCCTCGCCCCGAGTAACTATGGCTACACCATATATTTT
CDR3 protein: CATLAPSNYGYTIYF

J gene: TRBJ1-3
D gene: .
clone size: few
V gene: TRBV24-1
CDR3 DNA: TGTGCCACCAGTGTAATAGGGACCACCCGGGTGTCGGGAAACACCATATATTTT
CDR3 protein: CATSVIGTTRVSGNTIYF

J gene: TRBJ1-1
D gene: .
clone size: medium-sized
V gene: TRBV10-3
CDR3 DNA: TGTGCCATCAGTGAAGGTGGGGGGCGGAACACTGAAGCTTTCTTT
CDR3 protein: CAISEGGGRNTEAFF

J gene: TRBJ1-5
D gene: .
clone size: many
V gene: TRBV29-1
CDR3 DNA: TGCAGCGTTGGGGAGGCGGATCAGCCCCAGCATTTT
CDR3 protein: CSVGEADQPQHF

J gene: TRBJ1-6
D gene: .
clone size: once
V gene: TRBV20-1
CDR3 DNA: TGCAGCGCTAGCGGACAGCCGGGTTCACCTCTCCACTTT
CDR3 protein: CSASGQPGSPLHF

J gene: TRBJ1-2
D gene: .
clone size: .
V gene: TRBV7-9
CDR3 DNA: TGTGCCAGCAGCTTACTGGGGGGCTACTATGGCTACACCTTC
CDR3 protein: CASSLLGGYYGYTF

J gene: TRBJ1-3
D gene: .
clone size: .
V gene: TRBV12-5
CDR3 DNA: TGTGCCAGCTCAAGAAACACCATATATTTT
CDR3 protein: CASSRNTIYF

J gene: TRBJ2-7
D gene: TRBD2
clone size: many
V gene: TRBV30
CDR3 DNA: TGTGCCTGGAGTGTATCTCAGGGAGGGTACGAGCAGTACTTC
CDR3 protein: CAWSVSQGGYEQYF

J gene: TRBJ2-1
D gene: TRBD1
clone size: few
V gene: TRBV3-1
CDR3 DNA: TGTGCCAGCAGCCAAGGGGTGGGACAGGGGTATAATGAGCAGTTCTTC
CDR3 protein: CASSQGVGQGYNEQFF

J gene: TRBJ2-1
D gene: .
clone size: many
V gene: TRBV19
CDR3 DNA: TGTGCCAGTAGTGAGGGTCGGCTGTCTAGAGAATACAATGAGCAGTTCTTC
CDR3 protein: CASSEGRLSREYNEQFF

J gene: TRBJ2-5
D gene: .
clone size: many
V gene: TRBV5-8
CDR3 DNA: TGTGCCAGCAGCCCCCCAGGCAATCAAGAGACCCAGTACTTC
CDR3 protein: CASSPPGNQETQYF

J gene: TRBJ1-4
D gene: TRBD1
clone size: many
V gene: TRBV29-1
CDR3 DNA: TGCAGCGCAGGACAGGGGAGGGAAAAACTGTTTTTT
CDR3 protein: CSAGQGREKLFF

J gene: TRBJ2-7
D gene: .
clone size: medium-sized
V gene: TRBV20-1
CDR3 DNA: TGCAGTGCTAGAGCCGACAGATCCTACGAGCAGTACTTC
CDR3 protein: CSARADRSYEQYF

J gene: TRBJ1-1
D gene: .
clone size: many
V gene: TRBV2
CDR3 DNA: TGTGCCAGCTTGGGGAACACTGAAGCTTTCTTT
CDR3 protein: CASLGNTEAFF

J gene: TRBJ2-7
D gene: .
clone size: few
V gene: TRBV2
CDR3 DNA: TGTGCCGGTGGACAAAGCTACGAGCAGTACTTC
CDR3 protein: CAGGQSYEQYF

J gene: TRBJ1-1
D gene: .
clone size: many
V gene: TRBV4-1
CDR3 DNA: TGCGCCAGCAGCCAATATGTTGGGCCGAGGTCCGTCGAAGCTTTCTTT
CDR3 protein: CASSQYVGPRSVEAFF

J gene: TRBJ2-5
D gene: .
clone size: .
V gene: TRBV2
CDR3 DNA: TGTGCCAGCAGCCGGGGGATGCAAGAGACCCAGTACTTC
CDR3 protein: CASSRGMQETQYF

J gene: TRBJ2-7
D gene: TRBD1
clone size: .
V gene: TRBV20-1
CDR3 DNA: TGCAGTGCTCTTTCCCCGGGACAGGGGGCCGGGGAGCAGTACTTC
CDR3 protein: CSALSPGQGAGEQYF

J gene: TRBJ2-1
D gene: .
clone size: .
V gene: TRBV6-1
CDR3 DNA: TGTGCCAGCAGTGTCACTCGGACAGCATACAATGAGCAGTTCTTC
CDR3 protein: CASSVTRTAYNEQFF

J gene: TRBJ2-2
D gene: .
clone size: many
V gene: TRBV6-1
CDR3 DNA: TGTGCCAGCAGCCCGGACGGAAGCCGGATCACCGGGGAGCTGTTTTTT
CDR3 protein: CASSPDGSRITGELFF

J gene: TRBJ2-1
D gene: .
clone size: .
V gene: TRBV20-1
CDR3 DNA: TGCAGTGCCCGGGGGTCCTACAATGAGCAGTTCTTC
CDR3 protein: CSARGSYNEQFF

J gene: TRBJ2-7
D gene: .
clone size: few
V gene: TRBV9
CDR3 DNA: TGTGCCAGCAGCGTAGGGAGCTCCTACGAGCAGTACTTC
CDR3 protein: CASSVGSSYEQYF

J gene: TRBJ2-7
D gene: .
clone size: .
V gene: TRBV20-1
CDR3 DNA: TGCAGTGCCTACCGAGCGTATGAGCAGTACTTC
CDR3 protein: CSAYRAYEQYF